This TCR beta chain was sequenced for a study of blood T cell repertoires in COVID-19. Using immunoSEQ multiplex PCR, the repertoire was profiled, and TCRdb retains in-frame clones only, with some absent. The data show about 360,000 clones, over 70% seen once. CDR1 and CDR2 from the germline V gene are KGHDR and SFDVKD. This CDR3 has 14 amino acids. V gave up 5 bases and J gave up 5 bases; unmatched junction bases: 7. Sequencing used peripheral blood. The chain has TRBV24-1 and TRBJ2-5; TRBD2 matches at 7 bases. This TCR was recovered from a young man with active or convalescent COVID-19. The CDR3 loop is CATSAGGFWETQYF. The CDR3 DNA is TGTGCCACCAGTGCCGGGGGGTTTTGGGAGACCCAGTACTTC.